Included here is one T cell receptor (beta chain) sequence, with context. Its antigen is unknown. The same CDR3 also results from other DNA sequences found in this sample. Deep level was the assay's run setting. The repertoire was sequenced with immunoSEQ multiplex PCR; TCRdb's copy has only in-frame clones and lacks some. The sample records approximately 2.5 million clones, 85% to 95% being singletons. This record comes from a study of shared clonotypes between healthy human individuals. On the study more broadly: The study enrolled a couple of women and three men aged 18 to 49. Overall study results and limits: Among a handful of donors, about 5% of naive CD4 clonotypes were found in common.

Every donor, a Caucasian adult, lived in Nashville, Tennessee. Trimming cost V 0 bases and J 7 bases, with 6 bases left between them. The germline CDR1 and CDR2 sequences are GTSNPN and SVGIG (reference sequence). The CDR3 is 11 amino acids. The sequenced sample consisted of naive CD4+ T cells sorted from blood. Subset reported: CD45RA+ positively selected. The V and J genes are TRBV30 and TRBJ1-1; D is undetermined. This TCR was recovered from a man younger than 35 in good health. CDR3 nucleotides: TGTGCCTGGAGTGTAGGTGGTGAAGCTTTCTTT. Its protein is CAWSVGGEAFF.